The following is a TCR beta chain sequence with its context. As yet, its antigen is unknown. The data are from a study of CD4 T cells in relation to SARS-CoV-2 and coronaviruses. In the study overall: PBMCs were cultured with antigen for nine to eleven days before TCR beta sequencing. Shared crossreactive spike epitopes were mapped to their HLA restriction.

The germline CDR1 and CDR2 sequences are MDHEN and SYDVKM. The CDR3 has 17 amino acids. With 2 bases removed from V and 0 bases from J, the gap between germline ends came to 14 bases. Sequencing used immunoSEQ multiplex PCR; TCRdb keeps in-frame clones, though not all of them. The data show tens of thousands of clones, 77% seen once. This receptor was identified in an adult with COVID-19. The chain recombines TRBV28 with TRBJ1-5; D is unclear. Sequencing was performed on memory CD4+ T cells from PBMCs, cultured in vitro. For the CDR3, the DNA is TGTGCCAGCAGTTTACCGCAGCCCCCCTATAGCAATCAGCCCCAGCATTTT. Encoded protein: CASSLPQPPYSNQPQHF.